A selection of T cell receptor beta chains follows, all from one sample in a study of cytomegalovirus exposure and HLA in healthy donors. Using immunoSEQ multiplex PCR, the repertoire was profiled, and TCRdb retains in-frame clones only, with some absent. The sample consists of approximately 180,000 clones, roughly nine tenths of them appearing once. Sequences were obtained from PBMCs. These receptor sequences come from a girl under two years old in good health and CMV-seronegative. Each CDR3 is given with its conserved first and last residue. Fields, in order: V gene, D gene, clone size, J gene, CDR3 DNA, CDR3 protein. D genes are given only for firm matches. A clone size is listed for some rows: how often the clone was seen (once, few, many), or a class if it is expanded.

TRBV29-1	.	.	TRBJ2-7	TGCAGCGTTTATAACACGAAATCCTACGAGCAGTACTTC	CSVYNTKSYEQYF
TRBV4-1	.	.	TRBJ1-2	TGCGCCAGCAGCCAACCTTCGGGACAAAAAGCTAACTATGGCTACACCTTC	CASSQPSGQKANYGYTF
TRBV9	TRBD2	.	TRBJ2-3	TGTGCCAGCAGCGTATACGGGCTAGCGGGAGGGCCTAGCACAGATACGCAGTATTTT	CASSVYGLAGGPSTDTQYF
TRBV5-1	.	.	TRBJ1-1	TGCGCCAGCAGCTTACGGGGTGAAAAAGCTTTCTTT	CASSLRGEKAFF
TRBV7-2	.	.	TRBJ2-7	TGTGCCAGCAGCTTAGCCCTAGCCTACGAGCAGTACTTC	CASSLALAYEQYF
TRBV5-1	TRBD1	.	TRBJ2-5	TGCGCCAGCAGCTTGGCCGGGACAGGGAAAGGGGAGACCCAGTACTTC	CASSLAGTGKGETQYF
TRBV4-2	.	.	TRBJ2-7	TGTGCCAGCAGCAAAAATCAGCGGTCTGTCTCCTACGAGCAGTACTTC	CASSKNQRSVSYEQYF
TRBV11-2	.	.	TRBJ2-1	TGTGCCAGCAGCTCAACCCAGGGGACGGCGAGGGAGTTCTTC	CASSSTQGTAREFF
TRBV7-9	TRBD1	.	TRBJ1-2	TGTGCCAGCAGCCGGGACAGGGGGTTCTATGGCTACACCTTC	CASSRDRGFYGYTF
TRBV7-3	TRBD2	once	TRBJ2-1	TGTGCCAGCAGCTTAACAAGCGGGGGGGCCAGTGAGCAGTTCTTC	CASSLTSGGASEQFF
TRBV2	TRBD1	.	TRBJ1-2	TGTGCCAGCAAGTGGGCGGGGACAGCTAACTATGGCTACACCTTC	CASKWAGTANYGYTF
TRBV30	TRBD1	.	TRBJ1-4	TGTGCCTGGAGTGTAGGAGGGACAGTAGGTGAAAAACTGTTTTTT	CAWSVGGTVGEKLFF
TRBV27	TRBD2	few	TRBJ2-2	TGTGCCAGCAGTTTCAATGCGGGAGTGTTCACCGGGGAGCTGTTTTTT	CASSFNAGVFTGELFF
TRBV7-9	.	.	TRBJ2-7	TGTGCCAGCAGCTTATTTCCGGACTCCTTGACCTACGAGCAGTACTTC	CASSLFPDSLTYEQYF
TRBV19	.	.	TRBJ1-5	TGTGCCAGTAGTGGGAGGTCCGTCAGCAATCAGCCCCAGCATTTT	CASSGRSVSNQPQHF
TRBV11-3	TRBD2	.	TRBJ2-3	TGTGCCAGCTCGGCGGGAGGTCCGAGTAGACATAGCACAGATACGCAGTATTTT	CASSAGGPSRHSTDTQYF
TRBV7-2	.	.	TRBJ2-7	TGTGCCAGCAGCCCCCAGGGGCGGTACGACGAGCAGTATTTC	CASSPQGRYDEQYF
TRBV5-4	TRBD1	.	TRBJ2-2	TGTGCCAGCAGCTCCGGGACAGGGTTAGGCACCGGGGAGCTGTTTTTT	CASSSGTGLGTGELFF
TRBV5-1	.	.	TRBJ2-5	TGCGCCAGCAGCTTGGAGGCTAGCCGGGGAGAGACCCAGTACTTC	CASSLEASRGETQYF
TRBV9	TRBD2	.	TRBJ2-1	TGTGCCAGCAGCCTGAGCGTAGCGGGGGGCTACAATGAGCAGTTCTTC	CASSLSVAGGYNEQFF
TRBV25-1	.	.	TRBJ2-3	TGTGCCAGCAGTGAGGTCCCAGGAGGCGCAGATACGCAGTATTTT	CASSEVPGGADTQYF
TRBV11-2	TRBD2	.	TRBJ2-1	TGTGCCAGCAGCTCACCCCTCGACGGGGGGTACAATGAGCAGTTCTTC	CASSSPLDGGYNEQFF
TRBV5-1	TRBD2	.	TRBJ2-3	TGCGCCAGCAGGAGGACTAGCGGGGGGGTTAGGACCACAGATACGCAGTATTTT	CASRRTSGGVRTTDTQYF
TRBV7-4	TRBD1	.	TRBJ2-1	TGTGCCAGCAGCTTAGCGGGACAGCACTACAATGAGCAGTTCTTC	CASSLAGQHYNEQFF
TRBV7-9	TRBD1	.	TRBJ1-6	TGTGCCAGCAGCTCGGGACAGGGGGTAAATTCACCCCTCCACTTT	CASSSGQGVNSPLHF
TRBV30	TRBD2	.	TRBJ2-1	TGTGCCTGGTCGGGGGGGATTGGAAATGAGCAGTTCTTC	CAWSGGIGNEQFF
TRBV2	.	few	TRBJ1-1	TGTGCCAGCAGGGGGGCAGGGACCACTGAAGCTTTCTTT	CASRGAGTTEAFF
TRBV30	.	.	TRBJ1-1	TGTGCCTGGCGTGTTGGATGGGCCACTGAAGCTTTCTTT	CAWRVGWATEAFF
TRBV18	TRBD2	.	TRBJ2-7	TGTGCCAGCCCACCATTGACGGGGGGTCCCTACGAGCAGTACTTC	CASPPLTGGPYEQYF
TRBV18	TRBD1	few	TRBJ1-1	TGTGCCAGCTCACCTTTTGGGACAGGGGGCAGGACTGAAGCTTTCTTT	CASSPFGTGGRTEAFF
TRBV5-1	TRBD1	.	TRBJ1-2	TGCGCCAGCAGCCCGGAGGGACAGGGAAATGGCTACACCTTC	CASSPEGQGNGYTF
TRBV10-1	TRBD2	once	TRBJ2-5	TGCGCCAGCAGTGCGAGTAGCGGGGATCAAGAGACCCAGTACTTC	CASSASSGDQETQYF
TRBV2	TRBD2	.	TRBJ2-1	TGTAAAAGGAGCGGGGGGGCAAATGAGCAGTTCTTC	CKRSGGANEQFF
TRBV10-3	TRBD2	.	TRBJ2-2	TGTGCCCTGGGGAGGGACACCGGGGAGCTGTTTTTT	CALGRDTGELFF
TRBV4-2	.	once	TRBJ2-2	TGTGCCAGCAGCCAAGAATCCGGTCTCACCGGGGAGCTGTTTTTT	CASSQESGLTGELFF
TRBV4-1	TRBD2	.	TRBJ2-3	TGCGCCAGCAGCCCACTAGCGGGGGGCACAGATACGCAGTATTTT	CASSPLAGGTDTQYF
TRBV2	.	.	TRBJ2-1	TGTGCCAGCAGTGAAGCGAGCAACAGCTACAATGAGCAGTTCTTC	CASSEASNSYNEQFF
TRBV19	.	few	TRBJ1-5	TGTGCCAGTAGTATAGATCCCAGGGGCACTCAGCCCCAGCATTTT	CASSIDPRGTQPQHF
TRBV2	.	.	TRBJ2-1	TGTGCCAGCAGTCCCGACCTAGCAGCGGGGTTCTTC	CASSPDLAAGFF
TRBV14	.	.	TRBJ1-2	TGTGCCAGCAGCCCCCTTTTTAACTATGGCTACACCTTC	CASSPLFNYGYTF
TRBV6-5	.	.	TRBJ1-4	TGTGCCAGCACCACAGGGTTCCTTAATGAAAAACTGTTTTTT	CASTTGFLNEKLFF
TRBV7-2	TRBD2	.	TRBJ2-1	TGTGCCAGCAGCCCGCGGGAGGGGGTCGGGGAGCAGTTCTTC	CASSPREGVGEQFF
TRBV10-3	TRBD1	.	TRBJ2-3	TGTGCCATCAGTAAGACAGGGGGCGCGCTTAGAGATACGCAGTATTTT	CAISKTGGALRDTQYF
TRBV5-4	.	.	TRBJ2-5	TGTGCCAGCAGCCTCCCAGGGGCGCGAGAGACCCAGTACTTC	CASSLPGARETQYF
TRBV21-1	.	.	TRBJ2-7	TGTGCCAGCAGCAAGTACTCACAGAAATTCTACGAGCAGTACTTC	CASSKYSQKFYEQYF
TRBV11-2	TRBD1	.	TRBJ1-5	TGTGCCAGCAGCTTAGGGGACAGACTCAATCAGCCCCAGCATTTT	CASSLGDRLNQPQHF
TRBV7-9	.	.	TRBJ2-7	TGTGCCAGCAGCTTGGAAGAGGGCGGCGAGCAGTACTTC	CASSLEEGGEQYF
TRBV7-3	.	.	TRBJ2-3	TGTGCCAGCAGTTCGGCGGCCACAGATACGCAGTATTTT	CASSSAATDTQYF